Sequencing of this T cell receptor beta chain was carried out in a study of blood T cell repertoires in COVID-19. Authors' methods: How many nucleated cells were present was estimated from reference gene primer amplification. Clones were read by immunoSEQ multiplex PCR, and TCRdb kept only the in-frame ones, dropping some. From that table come the V and J calls and clone size; the DNA was used to work out D and trimming. The repertoire holds 200,000 to 300,000 clones, with about four fifths as singletons. The TCR originated in an elderly woman with COVID-19, enrolled during active disease. Sequences were obtained from peripheral blood.

CDR3 residues: CASSPMDLGAFF. CDR3 sequence (DNA): TGTGCCAGCTCACCCATGGACTTGGGGGCTTTCTTT. The V and J genes are TRBV18 and TRBJ1-1; D is unresolved. Germline V gives CDR1 KGHSH, CDR2 LQKENI. The CDR3 has 12 amino acids. With 3 bases removed from V and 11 bases from J, the gap between germline ends came to 13 bases.